Presented here are 26 T cell receptor beta chains from one specimen sequenced in a study of blood T cell repertoires in COVID-19. TCRdb's table, derived via immunoSEQ multiplex PCR, lists solely in-frame clones and lacks some. This sample has roughly 180,000 clones, with around 83% found just once. The source material was peripheral blood. The receptors come from a woman aged 55-70 years with acute or convalescent COVID-19.

The rearrangement links TRBV24-1 to TRBJ2-1; the D gene is possibly TRBD2 (6 bases). This CDR3 contains 13 residues. V lost 10 bases and J lost 4, with 13 bases in between. Germline V gene data show CDR1 as KGHDR and CDR2 as SFDVKD. CDR3 coding DNA: TGTGCCACTAGCGGAGAAGGTTACAATGAGCAGTTCTTC. Its protein product is CATSGEGYNEQFF.

This chain uses TRBV13 with TRBJ1-6; 7 nucleotides line up with TRBD1. The trim removed 5 bases at V and 9 bases at J, leaving 10 bases unmatched. Looked up from germline, CDR1 is PRHDT and CDR2 is FYEKMQ (reference sequence). This CDR3 has 15 residues. The CDR3 nucleotides read TGTGCCAGCAGCCCGCGACAGGGAAAGGGTTCACCCCTCCACTTT. It is translated as CASSPRQGKGSPLHF.

V gene TRBV2 combines with J gene TRBJ1-2; D is undetermined. There are 12 residues in the CDR3. The V and J ends lost 3 bases and 6 bases respectively, with 8 bases between them. The germline V gene has CDR1 SNHLY and CDR2 FYNNEI. For the CDR3, the DNA is TGTGCCAGCAGTGAGCTAGGTAATGGCTACACCTTC. Its translation is CASSELGNGYTF.

This clone was seen a handful of times. V is TRBV4-2 and J is TRBJ1-3; 7 nucleotides align to TRBD1. Germline CDR1 is LGHNA and CDR2 is YNFKEQ. CDR3 length: 15 residues. Trimming at V came to 0 bases and at J to 2 bases, leaving 1 base not matched to a gene. The CDR3 bases are TGTGCCAGCAGCCAAGAGACAGGGACTGGAAACACCATATATTTT. Translating gives CASSQETGTGNTIYF.

The V and J genes are TRBV7-3 and TRBJ1-2; 9 bases fit TRBD1. This CDR3 region has 13 residues. Germline lookup yields CDR1 SGHTA and CDR2 FQGTGA. Losses at the gene ends were 5 bases for V and 3 bases for J; bases not matched to a gene: 1. In nucleotides, the CDR3 is TGTGCCAGCAGCAGGGACAGGGACTATGGCTACACCTTC. It translates to CASSRDRDYGYTF.

This clone appeared a single time. In DNA form, the CDR3 reads TGCAGCGTCACCGGACAGGGGGAGACCCAGTACTTC. Its translation: CSVTGQGETQYF. This chain uses TRBV29-1 with TRBJ2-5; 9 bases line up with TRBD1. The germline gives CDR1 SQVTM, CDR2 ANQGSEA. Trimming took 6 bases from V and 5 from J; bases not matched to a gene: 4. The CDR3 contains 12 residues. Together with reference TRBV29-1 and TRBJ2-5, the CDR3 gives the full variable domain: SAVISQKPSRDICQRGTSLTIQCQVDSQVTMMFWYRQQPGQSLTLIATANQGSEATYESGFVIDKFPISRPNLTFSTLTVSNMSPEDSSIYLCSVTGQGETQYFGPGTRLLVL.

The J gene is TRBJ2-1, the V gene TRBV3-1 (or the pseudogene TRBV3-2); 11 bases fit TRBD2. The germline V gene encodes CDR1 LGHDT and CDR2 YNNKEL (reference sequence). With 1 base clipped from V and 6 bases from J, the junction kept 8 bases outside the gene matches. The CDR3 extends over 17 amino acids. The CDR3 region is CASSQVLGLAESNEQFF. The CDR3 DNA reads as TGTGCCAGCAGCCAAGTTCTGGGACTAGCGGAGAGCAATGAGCAGTTCTTC.

The chain is built from TRBV19 and TRBJ1-2, with D hard to call. V shed 5 bases and J shed 0 bases, with 13 bases lying between them. CDR3 length: 15 amino acids. The germline V gene has CDR1 LNHDA and CDR2 SQIVND (reference sequence). The chain's CDR3 is CASSPRVGANYGYTF. Written as DNA, the CDR3 is TGTGCCAGTAGTCCCCGGGTGGGAGCTAACTATGGCTACACCTTC.

The CDR3, as DNA: TGTGCCAGCAGCCAAGCGACTGGGAGCACTGAAGCTTTCTTT. It translates to CASSQATGSTEAFF. The rearrangement links TRBV3-1 (or the pseudogene TRBV3-2) to TRBJ1-1; D is uncertain. In germline, CDR1 is LGHDT, CDR2 YNNKEL (reference sequence). Trimming left V 1 base short and J 4 bases short, with 10 bases between. The CDR3 length is 14 residues.

This clone was seen only once. The CDR3 DNA is TGTGCCAGCAGCTTGGGAGGGGGCGTGAACACTGAAGCTTTCTTT. Its protein is CASSLGGGVNTEAFF. The chain links TRBV5-6 to TRBJ1-1; 7 bases are shared with TRBD1. CDR3 length: 15 amino acids. The germline gives CDR1 SGHDT, CDR2 YYEEEE. With 0 bases clipped from V and 0 bases from J, the junction kept 2 bases outside the gene matches.

The CDR3 loop reads CASSLGKGFSGNTIYF. The DNA for the CDR3 is TGTGCCAGCAGCTTGGGCAAAGGATTCTCTGGAAACACCATATATTTT. The J gene is TRBJ1-3, the V gene TRBV13, with D hard to call. Germline V gene data show CDR1 as PRHDT and CDR2 as FYEKMQ (reference sequence). The length of the CDR3 is 16 residues. Trimming left V 3 bases short and J 0 bases short, with 12 bases between.

The V gene is TRBV4-2, the J gene TRBJ1-5, with a tentative D call TRBD1 (5 bases). The V and J ends lost 0 bases and 2 bases respectively, with 11 bases between them. This CDR3 spans 16 amino acids. CDR1 LGHNA and CDR2 YNFKEQ come from the germline V gene. The CDR3 DNA reads TGTGCCAGCAGCCAAGAATCAGGGAGGCGCAATCAGCCCCAGCATTTT. It yields the protein CASSQESGRRNQPQHF.

The V call is TRBV5-1, the J call TRBJ2-1; 13 nucleotides match TRBD2. The V and J ends lost 2 bases and 6 bases, in that order; junction bases with no gene match: 2. This CDR3 contains 15 residues. Germline CDR1 SGHRS, CDR2 YFSETQ. Here the CDR3 reads CASSFRTSGSNEQFF. The CDR3 bases are TGCGCCAGCAGCTTTAGGACTAGCGGGAGCAATGAGCAGTTCTTC.

The J gene is TRBJ2-1, the V gene TRBV18; 11 nucleotides agree with TRBD2. This CDR3 is 17 amino acids long. V lost 5 bases to trimming and J lost 9 bases; unmatched junction nucleotides: 15. Germline CDR1 and CDR2: KGHSH and LQKENI. This CDR3 is CASSSPGTSGAALEQFF. As DNA, the CDR3 is TGTGCCAGCTCATCCCCTGGGACTAGCGGCGCAGCCCTTGAGCAGTTCTTC.

The chain employs TRBV28 and TRBJ1-2, with 9 bases matching TRBD1. In germline, CDR1 is MDHEN, CDR2 SYDVKM. V gave up 6 bases and J gave up 0 bases; unmatched junction bases: 11. The CDR3 totals 17 residues. The CDR3: CASSQPGQGLANYGYTF. In DNA form, the CDR3 reads TGTGCCAGCAGCCAACCGGGACAGGGTTTAGCTAACTATGGCTACACCTTC.

This clone was found once. The chain recombines TRBV12-5 with TRBJ2-1; 11 positions agree with TRBD2. The CDR3 is made up of 17 amino acids. V trimming: 4 bases; J trimming: 6 bases; junction bases outside the gene matches: 11. Germline CDR1 reads LGHNT; CDR2 reads FRNRAP. Here the CDR3 reads CASGSPTSGTGGNEQFF. The CDR3 nucleotides are TGTGCTAGTGGTTCCCCGACTAGCGGGACGGGTGGCAATGAGCAGTTCTTC. Full variable domain (outside the CDR3, taken from reference TRBV12-5 and TRBJ2-1): DARVTQTPRHKVTEMGQEVTMRCQPILGHNTVFWYRQTMMQGLELLAYFRNRAPLDDSGMPKDRFSAEMPDATLATLKIQPSEPRDSAVYFCASGSPTSGTGGNEQFFGPGTRLTVL.

The chain employs TRBV10-3 and TRBJ2-5; D gene ambiguous. With 8 bases removed from V and 2 bases from J, the gap between germline ends came to 12 bases. CDR1 and CDR2 from the germline V gene are ENHRY and SYGVKD. The CDR3 sequence is 13 residues long. CDR3 bases: TGTGCCATCGGCCCGACTTCGCAAGAGACCCAGTACTTC. It specifies CAIGPTSQETQYF.

The V call is TRBV5-1, the J call TRBJ2-2; 10 bases are shared with TRBD1. The CDR3 extends over 15 amino acids. Trimming cost V 4 bases and J 6 bases; bases outside gene matches: 6. Germline assignment: CDR1 SGHRS and CDR2 YFSETQ. The CDR3 sequence: CASSLVTGGPGELFF. The CDR3 coding sequence is TGCGCCAGCAGCCTTGTGACAGGGGGCCCCGGGGAGCTGTTTTTT.

The chain is built from TRBV7-9 and TRBJ1-4, with D maybe TRBD1 (5 bases). The CDR3 runs 14 residues. The V gene's germline CDR1 is SEHNR and CDR2 FQNEAQ (reference sequence). The V and J ends lost 5 bases and 7 bases respectively, with 14 bases between them. This chain's CDR3 is CASSLPDSSEKLFF. For the CDR3, the DNA is TGTGCCAGCAGCCTCCCCGACAGTAGTGAAAAACTGTTTTTT.

The chain recombines TRBV28 with TRBJ2-1, with 7 bases identical to TRBD1. This CDR3 region has 14 residues. The V and J ends lost 5 bases and 5 bases, in that order; junction bases with no gene match: 6. Germline loops: CDR1 MDHEN, CDR2 SYDVKM. The chain's CDR3 is CASSIPGQNNEQFF. Written as DNA, the CDR3 is TGTGCCAGCAGTATTCCGGGACAGAACAATGAGCAGTTCTTC.

This chain joins TRBV28 and TRBJ1-1, with a tentative D call TRBD1 (5 bases). Trimming removed 6 bases at V and 5 bases at J, with 10 bases between. In germline, CDR1 is MDHEN, CDR2 SYDVKM. The CDR3 spans 12 residues. The CDR3 coding sequence is TGTGCCAGCAGCGAACAGGCGACTGAAGCTTTCTTT. It is translated as CASSEQATEAFF.

This clone occurred once. The chain links TRBV5-1 to TRBJ2-5; TRBD2 aligns across 7 bases. CDR1 SGHRS and CDR2 YFSETQ come from the germline V gene. J lost 5 bases, V lost 6 bases, and 10 bases had no gene match. This CDR3 region has 14 residues. The CDR3 is CASTVPGGAETQYF. As DNA, the CDR3 is TGCGCCAGCACCGTCCCGGGGGGAGCGGAGACCCAGTACTTC.

This clone was recorded only once. The DNA for the CDR3 is TGTGCCAGCAGTCCGACTATTCAAGCGCAGTATTTT. Its protein is CASSPTIQAQYF. The V gene is TRBV12-3 or TRBV12-4, the J gene TRBJ2-3, with D possibly matching TRBD2 (5 bases). The CDR3 is 12 residues long. V dropped 5 bases and J dropped 10 bases, with 13 bases sitting between them.

The chain couples TRBV7-3 to TRBJ1-2, with D possibly being TRBD1 (5 bases). The V gene lost 5 bases and the J gene lost 5 bases, with 15 bases spanning the gap. This CDR3 region has 14 residues. Germline loops: CDR1 SGHTA, CDR2 FQGTGA. The CDR3 protein is CASSPRGDGYGYTF. Here the CDR3 DNA reads TGTGCCAGCAGCCCTCGGGGGGATGGATATGGCTACACCTTC.

The chain carries TRBV5-1 and TRBJ1-4; TRBD1 agrees at 7 bases. This CDR3 contains 15 residues. CDR1 is SGHRS and CDR2 is YFSETQ in the germline V gene. The ends lost 3 bases at V and 2 bases at J; junction bases unmatched: 4. CDR3 in amino acids: CASSSQGVTNEKLFF. CDR3 in DNA: TGCGCCAGCAGCTCGCAGGGGGTTACTAATGAAAAACTGTTTTTT.

This clone was counted only a few times. V and J are TRBV29-1 and TRBJ2-1; D unclear. Germline values: CDR1 SQVTM, CDR2 ANQGSEA. This CDR3 comprises 10 residues. Trimming removed 4 bases from V and 10 bases from J, with 8 bases in between. CDR3 sequence (DNA): TGCAGCGTTGGGCTCACCGAGCAGTTCTTC. Its protein product is CSVGLTEQFF.